These T cell receptor beta chains were read from a single sample in a study of blood T cell repertoires in COVID-19. Using immunoSEQ multiplex PCR, the repertoire was profiled, and TCRdb retains in-frame clones only, with some absent. The sample shows 250,000 to 300,000 clones, 88% of them seen only once. Sequenced: peripheral blood. The receptors originated from a woman younger than 45 who had recovered from COVID-19. Each CDR3 is given with its conserved first and last residue. A D gene is named only where the DNA matches it firmly. Clone size is stated in some rows and not others, as once, few, many or a class when expanded.

d_call: -; v_call: TRBV7-9; clone_size: once; j_call: TRBJ1-1; cdr3_aa: CASSLMTANEAFF; cdr3_nt: TGTGCCAGCAGCTTAATGACAGCCAATGAAGCTTTCTTT
d_call: -; v_call: TRBV29-1; clone_size: -; j_call: TRBJ2-7; cdr3_aa: CSVDTGYEQYF; cdr3_nt: TGCAGCGTTGATACAGGGTACGAGCAGTACTTC
d_call: -; v_call: TRBV6-1; clone_size: -; j_call: TRBJ1-2; cdr3_aa: CASSESAGWNEF; cdr3_nt: TGTGCCAGCAGTGAAAGTGCAGGGTGGAATGAGTTC
d_call: -; v_call: TRBV27; clone_size: few; j_call: TRBJ1-3; cdr3_aa: CASSLGRSSGNTIYF; cdr3_nt: TGTGCCAGCAGTTTAGGCAGGTCCTCTGGAAACACCATATATTTT
d_call: TRBD2; v_call: TRBV11-3; clone_size: -; j_call: TRBJ2-1; cdr3_aa: CASSLTSGGYNEQFF; cdr3_nt: TGTGCCAGCAGCTTAACTAGCGGGGGGTACAATGAGCAGTTCTTC
d_call: TRBD2; v_call: TRBV15; clone_size: -; j_call: TRBJ2-5; cdr3_aa: CATTNGGETQYF; cdr3_nt: TGTGCCACCACCAACGGGGGGGAGACCCAGTACTTC
d_call: TRBD2; v_call: TRBV4-2; clone_size: -; j_call: TRBJ2-3; cdr3_aa: CASSLGTSADTQYF; cdr3_nt: TGTGCCAGCAGCCTGGGGACTAGTGCAGATACGCAGTATTTT
d_call: -; v_call: TRBV7-2; clone_size: -; j_call: TRBJ1-2; cdr3_aa: CASSGGNYGYTF; cdr3_nt: TGTGCCAGCTCTGGAGGGAACTATGGCTACACCTTC
d_call: TRBD2; v_call: TRBV11-2; clone_size: -; j_call: TRBJ2-7; cdr3_aa: CASTERLAGFSYEQYF; cdr3_nt: TGTGCCAGCACAGAAAGACTAGCGGGGTTCTCCTACGAGCAGTACTTC
d_call: TRBD1; v_call: TRBV5-1; clone_size: -; j_call: TRBJ1-6; cdr3_aa: CASSLATGQSNSPLHF; cdr3_nt: TGCGCCAGCAGCTTGGCCACGGGACAGAGTAATTCACCCCTCCACTTT
d_call: TRBD1; v_call: TRBV19; clone_size: -; j_call: TRBJ1-5; cdr3_aa: CASSRTGRWDQPQHF; cdr3_nt: TGTGCCAGTAGTCGGACAGGGAGATGGGATCAGCCCCAGCATTTT
d_call: TRBD1; v_call: TRBV15; clone_size: once; j_call: TRBJ1-5; cdr3_aa: CATSTGTEGRQPQHF; cdr3_nt: TGTGCCACCAGCACGGGGACAGAGGGACGTCAGCCCCAGCATTTT
d_call: TRBD2; v_call: TRBV30; clone_size: -; j_call: TRBJ2-1; cdr3_aa: CAWSDPKWGGYNEQFF; cdr3_nt: TGTGCCTGGAGTGACCCCAAGTGGGGGGGATACAATGAGCAGTTCTTC
d_call: -; v_call: TRBV5-1; clone_size: -; j_call: TRBJ1-2; cdr3_aa: CASSLSGSGYTF; cdr3_nt: TGCGCCAGCAGCTTGTCAGGGTCCGGCTACACCTTC
d_call: -; v_call: TRBV9; clone_size: -; j_call: TRBJ1-3; cdr3_aa: CASSLRGSGNTIYF; cdr3_nt: TGTGCCAGCAGCCTCCGGGGGTCTGGAAACACCATATATTTT
d_call: -; v_call: TRBV9; clone_size: -; j_call: TRBJ2-6; cdr3_aa: CASSARPQGTISGANVLTF; cdr3_nt: TGTGCCAGCAGCGCCAGACCCCAGGGGACAATCTCTGGGGCCAACGTCCTGACTTTC
d_call: -; v_call: TRBV27; clone_size: -; j_call: TRBJ1-5; cdr3_aa: CASSRTGRWHQPQHF; cdr3_nt: TGTGCCAGCAGTCGTACAGGACGCTGGCATCAGCCCCAGCATTTT
d_call: -; v_call: TRBV28; clone_size: -; j_call: TRBJ2-3; cdr3_aa: CASSVSSSTDTQYF; cdr3_nt: TGTGCCAGCTCAGTTTCGTCCAGCACAGATACGCAGTATTTT
d_call: -; v_call: TRBV3-1/TRBV3-2; clone_size: -; j_call: TRBJ2-3; cdr3_aa: CASSPTRARSTDTQYF; cdr3_nt: TGTGCCAGCAGCCCGACTAGAGCGAGGTCCACAGATACGCAGTATTTT
d_call: -; v_call: TRBV5-4; clone_size: once; j_call: TRBJ1-2; cdr3_aa: CASSLLELLRQANYGYTF; cdr3_nt: TGTGCCAGCAGCTTACTCGAGCTCCTGCGACAAGCTAACTATGGCTACACCTTC
d_call: -; v_call: TRBV20-1; clone_size: -; j_call: TRBJ2-7; cdr3_aa: CSARTGFEQYF; cdr3_nt: TGCAGTGCTAGAACCGGGTTTGAGCAGTACTTC
d_call: -; v_call: TRBV25-1; clone_size: -; j_call: TRBJ1-3; cdr3_aa: CASSEYSGSGNTIYF; cdr3_nt: TGTGCCAGCAGTGAATACTCGGGATCCGGAAACACCATATATTTT
d_call: TRBD1; v_call: TRBV3-1/TRBV3-2; clone_size: -; j_call: TRBJ1-2; cdr3_aa: CASGDRGRRGDYGYTF; cdr3_nt: TGTGCCAGCGGGGACAGGGGGCGCCGCGGGGACTATGGCTACACCTTC
d_call: TRBD1; v_call: TRBV28; clone_size: -; j_call: TRBJ2-7; cdr3_aa: CASSLQFVQGYEQYF; cdr3_nt: TGTGCCAGCAGTTTACAGTTCGTACAGGGGTACGAGCAGTACTTC
d_call: -; v_call: TRBV7-9; clone_size: -; j_call: TRBJ1-1; cdr3_aa: CASSLVLAEAFF; cdr3_nt: TGTGCCAGCAGCTTAGTGCTAGCTGAAGCTTTCTTT
d_call: TRBD1; v_call: TRBV24-1; clone_size: -; j_call: TRBJ2-1; cdr3_aa: CATRPGQGPNEQFF; cdr3_nt: TGTGCCACTCGTCCGGGACAGGGGCCCAATGAGCAGTTCTTC
d_call: -; v_call: TRBV27; clone_size: -; j_call: TRBJ2-7; cdr3_aa: CASSFFGGSTYEQYF; cdr3_nt: TGTGCCAGCAGTTTCTTCGGCGGCAGTACCTACGAGCAGTACTTC
d_call: TRBD2; v_call: TRBV28; clone_size: once; j_call: TRBJ2-7; cdr3_aa: CASSRGTSGGSREQYF; cdr3_nt: TGTGCCAGCAGCCGGGGCACTAGCGGGGGTTCAAGGGAGCAGTACTTC
d_call: TRBD2; v_call: TRBV4-2; clone_size: -; j_call: TRBJ2-1; cdr3_aa: CASSQEGLAGYNEQFF; cdr3_nt: TGTGCCAGCAGCCAAGAGGGACTAGCGGGTTACAATGAGCAGTTCTTC
d_call: -; v_call: TRBV7-9; clone_size: -; j_call: TRBJ2-2; cdr3_aa: CASSWLANTGELFF; cdr3_nt: TGTGCCAGCAGCTGGCTCGCGAACACCGGGGAGCTGTTTTTT
d_call: TRBD2; v_call: TRBV5-1; clone_size: -; j_call: TRBJ2-3; cdr3_aa: CASSLAGEPGDTQYF; cdr3_nt: TGCGCCAGCAGCTTAGCGGGGGAGCCCGGGGATACGCAGTATTTT
d_call: TRBD1; v_call: TRBV12-3/TRBV12-4; clone_size: -; j_call: TRBJ1-1; cdr3_aa: CASSRQGATEAFF; cdr3_nt: TGTGCCAGCAGTCGACAGGGGGCCACTGAAGCTTTCTTT
d_call: TRBD2; v_call: TRBV9; clone_size: -; j_call: TRBJ2-1; cdr3_aa: CASSADGTSRYNEQFF; cdr3_nt: TGTGCCAGCAGCGCAGACGGGACTAGTCGGTACAATGAGCAGTTCTTC
d_call: TRBD1; v_call: TRBV5-1; clone_size: -; j_call: TRBJ2-7; cdr3_aa: CASSPGTVSGEQYF; cdr3_nt: TGCGCCAGCAGCCCCGGGACAGTTTCTGGAGAGCAGTACTTC
d_call: TRBD1; v_call: TRBV18; clone_size: many; j_call: TRBJ1-2; cdr3_aa: CASSRGGRADYGYTF; cdr3_nt: TGTGCCAGCTCACGAGGGGGCCGGGCGGACTATGGCTACACCTTC
d_call: TRBD2; v_call: TRBV9; clone_size: -; j_call: TRBJ2-2; cdr3_aa: CASSVAAGANTGELFF; cdr3_nt: TGTGCCAGCAGCGTAGCAGCGGGGGCGAACACCGGGGAGCTGTTTTTT
d_call: -; v_call: TRBV10-3; clone_size: -; j_call: TRBJ1-2; cdr3_aa: CAISESSGPQRDGYTF; cdr3_nt: TGTGCCATCAGTGAGTCCTCGGGACCCCAGCGGGATGGCTACACCTTC
d_call: -; v_call: TRBV21-1; clone_size: -; j_call: TRBJ2-3; cdr3_aa: CASSKVGKWYF; cdr3_nt: TGTGCCAGCAGCAAAGTGGGCAAGTGGTATTTT
d_call: -; v_call: TRBV18; clone_size: -; j_call: TRBJ1-4; cdr3_aa: CASSPYNEKLFF; cdr3_nt: TGTGCCAGCTCACCATATAATGAAAAACTGTTTTTT
d_call: TRBD1; v_call: TRBV5-1; clone_size: -; j_call: TRBJ1-4; cdr3_aa: CASSLGDSYNEKLFF; cdr3_nt: TGCGCCAGCAGCTTGGGGGACAGCTATAATGAAAAACTGTTTTTT
d_call: TRBD2; v_call: TRBV5-1; clone_size: -; j_call: TRBJ2-1; cdr3_aa: CASSYATSGNNEQFF; cdr3_nt: TGCGCCAGCAGCTATGCGACTAGCGGAAACAATGAGCAGTTCTTC
d_call: TRBD1; v_call: TRBV30; clone_size: -; j_call: TRBJ1-5; cdr3_aa: CAWSNRGSQPQHF; cdr3_nt: TGTGCCTGGAGTAACAGGGGGAGTCAGCCCCAGCATTTT
d_call: -; v_call: TRBV27; clone_size: -; j_call: TRBJ2-1; cdr3_aa: CASNPRGSYNEQFF; cdr3_nt: TGTGCCAGCAATCCTCGAGGTTCCTACAATGAGCAGTTCTTC
d_call: -; v_call: TRBV28; clone_size: -; j_call: TRBJ1-2; cdr3_aa: CASSPGGGQGNRDGYTF; cdr3_nt: TGTGCCAGCAGTCCGGGGGGCGGGCAGGGAAATAGAGATGGCTACACCTTC
d_call: -; v_call: TRBV20-1; clone_size: -; j_call: TRBJ2-7; cdr3_aa: CSARAGVEQYF; cdr3_nt: TGCAGTGCTAGGGCCGGGGTCGAGCAGTACTTC